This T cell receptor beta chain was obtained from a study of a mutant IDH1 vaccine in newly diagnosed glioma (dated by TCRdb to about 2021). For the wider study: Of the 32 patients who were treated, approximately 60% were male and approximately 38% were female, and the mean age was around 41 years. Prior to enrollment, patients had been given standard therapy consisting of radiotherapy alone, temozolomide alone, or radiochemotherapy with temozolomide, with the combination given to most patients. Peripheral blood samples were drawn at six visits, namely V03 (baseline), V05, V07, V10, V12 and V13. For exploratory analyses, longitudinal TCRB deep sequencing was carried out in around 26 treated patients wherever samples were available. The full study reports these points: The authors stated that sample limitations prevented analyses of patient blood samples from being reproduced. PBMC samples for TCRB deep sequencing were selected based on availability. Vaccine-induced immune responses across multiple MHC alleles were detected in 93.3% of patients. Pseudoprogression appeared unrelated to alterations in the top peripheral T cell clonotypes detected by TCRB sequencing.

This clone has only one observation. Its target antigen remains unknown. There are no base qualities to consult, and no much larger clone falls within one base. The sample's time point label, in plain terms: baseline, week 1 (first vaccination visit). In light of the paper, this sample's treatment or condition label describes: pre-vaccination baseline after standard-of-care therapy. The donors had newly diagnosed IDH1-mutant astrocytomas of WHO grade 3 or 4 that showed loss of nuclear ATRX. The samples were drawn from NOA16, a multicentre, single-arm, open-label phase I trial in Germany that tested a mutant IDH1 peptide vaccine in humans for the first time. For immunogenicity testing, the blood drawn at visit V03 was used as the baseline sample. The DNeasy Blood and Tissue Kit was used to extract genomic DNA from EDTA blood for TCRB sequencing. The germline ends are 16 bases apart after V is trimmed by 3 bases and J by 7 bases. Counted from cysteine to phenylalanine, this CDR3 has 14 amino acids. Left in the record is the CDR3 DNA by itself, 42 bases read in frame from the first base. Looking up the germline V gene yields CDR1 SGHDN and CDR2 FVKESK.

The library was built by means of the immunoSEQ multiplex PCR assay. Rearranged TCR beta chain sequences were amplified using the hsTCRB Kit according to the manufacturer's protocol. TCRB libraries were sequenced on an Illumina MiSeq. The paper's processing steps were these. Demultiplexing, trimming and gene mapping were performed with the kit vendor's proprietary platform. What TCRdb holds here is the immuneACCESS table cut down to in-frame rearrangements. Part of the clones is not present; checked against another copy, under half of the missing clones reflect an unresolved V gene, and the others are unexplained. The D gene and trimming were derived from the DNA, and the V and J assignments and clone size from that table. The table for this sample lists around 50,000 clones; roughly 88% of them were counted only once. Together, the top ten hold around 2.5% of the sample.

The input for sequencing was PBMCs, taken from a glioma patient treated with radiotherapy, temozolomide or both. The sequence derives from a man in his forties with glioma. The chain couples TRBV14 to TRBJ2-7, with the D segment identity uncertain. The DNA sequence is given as TGTGCCAGCAGCCAGCCAGGACCATCTCGAGAGCAGTACTTC. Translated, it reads CASSQPGPSREQYF.